This T cell receptor (beta chain) comes out of a study of tissue T cells after allogeneic stem cell transplantation. Study conclusions and caveats: TCR repertoires tracked anatomic similarity, regardless of disease or transplant status.

CDR1 is SNHLY, CDR2 FYNNEI, per germline. The CDR3 length is 12 residues. Sequencing was performed with immunoSEQ multiplex PCR; in TCRdb, only in-frame clones are kept and a portion is missing. Among roughly 30,000 clones listed, roughly 87% were seen once. Turning to this clone: The antigen remains undetermined.

This chain uses TRBV2 with TRBJ1-1; possible D gene TRBD1, 5 bases. This material consisted of blood, taken before transplantation. This TCR was recovered from a woman between 18 and 50 years old who later had graft-versus-host disease after an allogeneic stem cell transplant. CDR3 region: CESRGVVTEAFF. The CDR3 DNA is TGTGAGAGCCGGGGCGTGGTAACTGAAGCTTTCTTT.